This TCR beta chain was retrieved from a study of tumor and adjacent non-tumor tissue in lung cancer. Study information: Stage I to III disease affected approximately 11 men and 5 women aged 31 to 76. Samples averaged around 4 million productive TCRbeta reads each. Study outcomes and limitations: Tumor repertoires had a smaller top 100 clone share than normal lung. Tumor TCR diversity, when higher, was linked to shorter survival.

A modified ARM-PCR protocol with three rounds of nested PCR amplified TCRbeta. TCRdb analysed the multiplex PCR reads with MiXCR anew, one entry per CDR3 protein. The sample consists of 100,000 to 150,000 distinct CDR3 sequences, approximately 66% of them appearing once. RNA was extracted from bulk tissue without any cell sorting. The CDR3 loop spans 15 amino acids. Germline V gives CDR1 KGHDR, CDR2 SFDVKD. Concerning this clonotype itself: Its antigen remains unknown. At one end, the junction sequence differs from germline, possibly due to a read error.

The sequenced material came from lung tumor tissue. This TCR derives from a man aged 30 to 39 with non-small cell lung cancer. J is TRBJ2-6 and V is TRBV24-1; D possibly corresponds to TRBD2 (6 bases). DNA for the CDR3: TGTGCCACCAGTGACCCGGGACTTGGGGCCAACCTCCTTACTTTC. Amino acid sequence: CATSDPGLGANLLTF.